This T cell receptor beta chain comes out of a study of cytomegalovirus exposure and HLA in healthy donors. PCR was performed using 60 Vbeta and 13 Jbeta primers. Assay used: immunoSEQ multiplex PCR; TCRdb lists only in-frame clones, some missing. The sample shows about 78,000 clones, approximately 77% of them seen only once. Trimming cost V 1 base and J 5 bases, with 15 bases left between them. CDR3 length equals 16 residues. Germline CDR1 is SGHAT and CDR2 is FQNNGV. The source material was PBMCs. V and J are TRBV11-2 and TRBJ2-1; perhaps TRBD1 as D (6 bases). The sequence derives from a woman aged 40-49 years in good health and CMV-seropositive. The CDR3: CASSLATGTLDNEQFF. The DNA for the CDR3 is TGTGCCAGCAGCTTAGCTACCGGGACACTGGACAATGAGCAGTTCTTC.